This T cell receptor beta chain originates from a study of cytotoxic CD8 clonotypes in ibrutinib-treated CLL. Study context: Partial responses numbered roughly 25 and complete responses 2; after a median about six years, 14 stayed remitted and approximately twelve progressed.

Cryopreserved PBMCs provided approximately 1.9 micrograms of genomic DNA for the TCR beta libraries. Here immunoSEQ multiplex PCR was the method, and the copy in TCRdb shows in-frame clones only, minus some. The data hold 250,000 to 350,000 clones, with approximately 79% observed a single time. Worth noting for this clone: Its antigen remains unknown.

General study findings and limits: Ibrutinib response saw clonality rise, and progression saw it return toward baseline. Public clonotypes occurred uncommonly; on treatment, they contracted or remained stable.

Germline values: CDR1 MGHDK, CDR2 SYGVNS. The CDR3 totals 11 residues. Trimming cost V 7 bases and J 6 bases; bases outside gene matches: 2. The chain employs TRBV25-1 and TRBJ1-2, with TRBD1 identical over 7 bases. This sample comprised PBMCs, obtained at disease progression, from a patient treated with ibrutinib. This clonotype originated in a human donor with chronic lymphocytic leukemia. The chain's CDR3 is CASMTGNGYTF. The CDR3, as DNA: TGTGCCAGCATGACAGGGAATGGCTACACCTTC.